The 9 T cell receptor beta chains in this list originate from one sample, sequenced in a study of spatial heterogeneity in lung cancer. Study findings and constraints: Tumors with more nonsynonymous mutations had more expanded intratumoral alpha and beta TCRs.

The time point here: sample taken at primary tumor resection. TCRdb recomputed calls from the 5' RACE reads with MiXCR, one row per CDR3 protein. Of 8,500 to 10,000 distinct CDR3 sequences in the sample, about 2.7% were seen once. These TCRs' antigens remain unknown. Sequencing used lung tumor tissue, obtained at surgery. Receptors were obtained from a male donor with early-stage non-small cell lung cancer.

This clonotype showed up many times. This chain links TRBV5-1 with TRBJ2-1, with 7 bases lining up with TRBD2. The ends lost 0 bases at V and 6 bases at J; junction bases unmatched: 6. Germline V gene sequence: CDR1 SGHRS, CDR2 YFSETQ. CDR3 length: 15 residues. The CDR3 DNA sequence: TGCGCCAGCAGCTTGGCCGGGGAGGGTAGCAATGAGCAGTTCTTC. The encoded protein is CASSLAGEGSNEQFF.

This clonotype was detected many times. V and J are TRBV20-1 and TRBJ2-3; TRBD1 might be the D (6 bases). The CDR3 length is 13 residues. CDR1 is DFQATT, CDR2 SNEGSKA, per germline (reference sequence). Trimming took off 1 base at V and 5 bases at J, with 10 bases between the two ends. The CDR3 loop is CSARVGAEDTQYF. CDR3 nucleotides: TGCAGTGCTAGAGTGGGGGCTGAAGATACGCAGTATTTT.

This clonotype was seen repeatedly, ten times or more. The genes are TRBV30 and TRBJ2-2, with a tentative D call TRBD2 (6 bases). The V end was cut by 2 bases, the J end by 0 bases, with 10 bases between. The germline gives CDR1 GTSNPN, CDR2 SVGIG (reference sequence). The CDR3 is 15 amino acids. The CDR3: CAWSLGGANTGELFF. CDR3 coding DNA: TGTGCCTGGAGTTTGGGCGGGGCGAACACCGGGGAGCTGTTTTTT.

This clonotype was observed a handful of times. The chain has TRBV30 and TRBJ1-1, with 7 bases that match TRBD1. CDR3 length: 15 amino acids. V lost 5 bases, J lost 1 base, and 10 bases stayed unmatched. Germline-derived CDR1 and CDR2 are GTSNPN and SVGIG (reference sequence). The CDR3: CAWGLAGTANTEAFF. The DNA of the CDR3 is TGTGCCTGGGGCCTAGCCGGGACAGCGAACACTGAAGCTTTCTTT.

There are many counts of this clonotype. The V and J genes are TRBV20-1 and TRBJ1-4; TRBD1 aligns across 10 bases. This CDR3 contains 13 residues. Trimming removed 5 bases from V and 11 bases from J; junction bases left unmatched: 8. Germline CDR1 and CDR2: DFQATT and SNEGSKA (reference sequence). The CDR3 protein is CSAGRDRGGKLFF. The CDR3 DNA reads TGCAGTGCTGGCCGGGACAGGGGCGGGAAACTGTTTTTT.

About this clonotype: At one end, the junction sequence differs from germline, possibly due to a read error. The CDR3 sequence is CASSRGQGPSEVF. CDR3 nucleotide sequence: TGTGCCAGCAGCCGAGGACAGGGCCCGTCGGAGGTTTTT. This chain connects TRBV4-2 to TRBJ1-4, with 8 bases identical to TRBD1. This CDR3 spans 13 amino acids. The germline CDR1 and CDR2 sequences are LGHNA and YNFKEQ.

This clonotype was detected many times. V is TRBV12-3 or TRBV12-4 and J is TRBJ1-5; TRBD1 matches at 11 bases. This CDR3 is 14 amino acids long. Trimming took 5 bases from V and 4 from J; bases not matched to a gene: 1. The CDR3 nucleotides are TGTGCCAGCAGTGGGACAGGGGGAAATCAGCCCCAGCATTTT. Protein: CASSGTGGNQPQHF.

This clonotype was observed many times. This chain uses TRBV12-5 with TRBJ1-2; D is undetermined. Trimming shortened V by 6 bases and J by 0 bases, and 14 bases separated the two germline ends. Germline V gene sequence: CDR1 LGHNT, CDR2 FRNRAP. The CDR3 length is 15 residues. The CDR3 protein is CASGDDRRTNYGYTF. The CDR3 DNA is TGTGCTAGTGGCGACGACCGGAGGACTAACTATGGCTACACCTTC. The variable domain in full, completed from reference TRBV12-5 and TRBJ1-2, reads DARVTQTPRHKVTEMGQEVTMRCQPILGHNTVFWYRQTMMQGLELLAYFRNRAPLDDSGMPKDRFSAEMPDATLATLKIQPSEPRDSAVYFCASGDDRRTNYGYTFGSGTRLTVV.

In this sample, this clonotype is medium-sized. This chain connects TRBV18 to TRBJ2-4; D tentatively reads TRBD1 or TRBD2 (6 bases each). The germline gives CDR1 KGHSH, CDR2 LQKENI. V lost 4 bases to trimming and J lost 7 bases, with 14 bases between them. The CDR3 length is 14 residues. The CDR3 region has the DNA TGTGCCAGCTCACGAGAGGGGGGATATAACATTCAGTACTTC. Residues: CASSREGGYNIQYF.